This TCR beta chain was retrieved from a study of CD8+ T cells in alopecia areata. Across the study: The drug, oral tofacitinib, was given to treated patients at 5 to 10 mg twice daily. Overall study results and limits: Lesional scalp exceeded normal scalp in clonality, especially in alopecia totalis/universalis. A large proportion of expanded lesional clones were detected persisting in scalp and blood during tofacitinib.

Extraction and reverse transcription of RNA yielded cDNA as the sequencing template. Only in-frame clones appear in the TCRdb table, and some are missing; sequencing was by immunoSEQ multiplex PCR. The sample records about 140,000 clones, around 82% being singletons. The treatment: oral pan-JAK inhibitor, 5-10 mg twice daily. This clone was counted only a few times. Its antigen is unidentified. This sample comprised CD8+ T cells sorted from blood, obtained at week 4, from a patient treated with tofacitinib. The sequence came from a human donor with alopecia areata.

The CDR3, as DNA: TGCGCCAGCAGCCAGACGGAGTCTTCCTACGAGCAGTACTTC. The encoded protein is CASSQTESSYEQYF. The chain employs TRBV4-1 and TRBJ2-7, with D hard to call. CDR1 is MGHRA and CDR2 is YSYEKL in the germline V gene. The CDR3 runs to 14 residues. The V gene lost 3 bases and the J gene lost 1 base, with 10 bases spanning the gap.